One and the same sample provided the 4 T cell receptor beta chains below, sequenced in a study of T cell responses to AZD1222 COVID-19 vaccine. TCRdb's copy holds only in-frame clones and misses some; the assay was immunoSEQ multiplex PCR. The data contain 150,000 to 200,000 clones, over 85% of them seen just once; the ten biggest clones take up 3.5% to 4.5%. The sequencing used peripheral blood, collected on day 0 of AZD1222 vaccination. The receptors here all came from an adult in good health.

The V call is TRBV27, the J call TRBJ1-2, with no clear D. Germline CDR1 and CDR2: MNHEY and SMNVEV (reference sequence). Trimming removed 5 bases from V and 8 bases from J, with 24 bases in between. The CDR3 runs to 16 residues. Here the CDR3 DNA reads TGTGCCAGCAGTCATAAAGGTGGCGCTGTGCAGCGCGGCTACACCTTC. It is translated as CASSHKGGAVQRGYTF.

Only one count was recorded for this clone. Within the sample, other DNA sequences also encode this same CDR3. This chain's CDR3 is CASSPGQGAYEQYF. CDR3 bases: TGTGCCAGTAGTCCGGGACAGGGGGCCTACGAGCAGTACTTC. The chain carries TRBV19 and TRBJ2-7; 11 nucleotides agree with TRBD1. Germline V CDR1 and CDR2: LNHDA, SQIVND (reference sequence). There are 14 residues in the CDR3. V dropped 5 bases and J dropped 2; count of bases not matched to a gene: 2.

This sequence joins TRBV28 and TRBJ1-2; 7 bases line up with TRBD1. CDR1 and CDR2 from the germline V gene are MDHEN and SYDVKM. This CDR3 region has 15 residues. After removal of 8 bases from V and 0 bases from J, the junction contained 9 bases not matched to a gene. The CDR3, as DNA: TGTGCCAGCCGAACCGGGACAGCGGCTAACTATGGCTACACCTTC. Translated: CASRTGTAANYGYTF.

The chain carries TRBV29-1 and TRBJ1-1, with 8 bases fitting TRBD1. The V gene's germline CDR1 is SQVTM and CDR2 ANQGSEA. The CDR3 totals 13 residues. After removal of 6 bases from V and 1 base from J, the junction contained 4 bases not matched to a gene. CDR3 protein: CSVNRGRNTEAFF. As DNA, the CDR3 is TGCAGCGTAAACAGGGGGAGGAACACTGAAGCTTTCTTT.